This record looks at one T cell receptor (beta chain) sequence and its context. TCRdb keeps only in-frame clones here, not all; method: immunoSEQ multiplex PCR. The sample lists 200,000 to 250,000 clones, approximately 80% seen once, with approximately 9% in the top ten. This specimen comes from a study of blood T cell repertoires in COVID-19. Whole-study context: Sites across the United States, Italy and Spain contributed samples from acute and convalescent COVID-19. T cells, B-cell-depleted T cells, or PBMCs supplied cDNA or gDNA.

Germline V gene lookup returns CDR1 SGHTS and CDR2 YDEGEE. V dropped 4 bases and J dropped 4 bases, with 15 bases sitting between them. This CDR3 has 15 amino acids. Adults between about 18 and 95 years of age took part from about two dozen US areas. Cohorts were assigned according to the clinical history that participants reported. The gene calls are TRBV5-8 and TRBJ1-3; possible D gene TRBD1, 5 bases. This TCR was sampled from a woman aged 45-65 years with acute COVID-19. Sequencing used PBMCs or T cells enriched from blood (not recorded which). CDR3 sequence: CASSIRTGSGNTIYF. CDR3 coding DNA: TGTGCCAGCAGCATCCGAACAGGCTCGGGAAACACCATATATTTT. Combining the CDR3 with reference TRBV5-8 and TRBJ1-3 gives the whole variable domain EAGVTQSPTHLIKTRGQQATLRCSPISGHTSVYWYQQALGLGLQFLLWYDEGEERNRGNFPPRFSGRQFPNYSSELNVNALELEDSALYLCASSIRTGSGNTIYFGEGSWLTVV.